These T cell receptor beta chains were read from a single sample in a study of T cells in Graves' hyperthyroidism and ophthalmopathy. TCRdb passed the multiplex PCR reads through MiXCR, listing each CDR3 protein once. There are about 590,000 distinct CDR3 sequences in the sample; 12% to 15% occur only once, and about 6.6% lies in the top ten. Source material: blood. The receptor set was obtained from a woman between 18 and 29 years old with Graves' ophthalmopathy. Each CDR3 is given with its conserved first and last residue. D genes are given only for firm matches. A row's size may be missing; if present it is once, few, many or a size class.

clone_size	v_call	d_call	j_call	cdr3_nt	cdr3_aa
many	TRBV12-3/TRBV12-4	TRBD1	TRBJ1-1	TGTGCCAGCAACGATCTCGGACAGGTTCATCTGAACACTGAAGCTTTCTTT	CASNDLGQVHLNTEAFF
many	TRBV3-1	TRBD2	TRBJ2-1	TGTGCCAGCAGCCAAGCTCGCGGACTAGCGGGAGACAATGAGCAGTTCTTC	CASSQARGLAGDNEQFF
many	TRBV9	NA	TRBJ2-3	TGTGCCAGCAGCTCCACTCGTCTCACAGATACGCAGTATTTT	CASSSTRLTDTQYF
NA	TRBV20-1	NA	TRBJ2-5	TGCAGTGCTAGAGATCGGGACCCCGGGAAGACCCAGTACTTC	CSARDRDPGKTQYF
few	TRBV7-9	NA	TRBJ1-2	TGTGCCAGCAGCTTGCGGAGAGGCTACACCTTC	CASSLRRGYTF
many	TRBV28	TRBD1	TRBJ1-5	TGTGCCAGCAGGATGGGACAGCCGAGAAATCAGCCCCAGCATTTT	CASRMGQPRNQPQHF
many	TRBV20-1	NA	TRBJ2-3	TGCAGTGCTAGGGCAGGGAGCACAGATACGCAGTATTTT	CSARAGSTDTQYF
many	TRBV7-8	NA	TRBJ1-4	TGTGCCAGCAGCTTAGGCCAGGGAAGTGAAAAACTGTTTTTT	CASSLGQGSEKLFF
many	TRBV20-1	NA	TRBJ2-7	TGCAGTGTTGAACTTCCGGGACATAGCTCCTACGAGCAGTACTTC	CSVELPGHSSYEQYF
many	TRBV20-1	NA	TRBJ2-5	TGCAGTGCTACCGGGTCCGAAGAGACCCAGTACTTC	CSATGSEETQYF
NA	TRBV29-1	TRBD1	TRBJ1-2	TGCAGCGTTTCCGGACAGGGATTGAAAGGCTACACCTTC	CSVSGQGLKGYTF
few	TRBV5-1	NA	TRBJ2-5	TGCGCCAGCTCCGTAGCCCGGGCGGCAGAGACCCAGTACTTC	CASSVARAAETQYF
many	TRBV2	TRBD1	TRBJ1-2	TGTGCCTCCCAGGGGGACAGGGAAGGCTACACCTTC	CASQGDREGYTF
many	TRBV6-2/TRBV6-3	NA	TRBJ2-7	TGTGCCAGCACACGGATCAGGGGGGGCCAGCGTCCTACGCACGAGCAGTACTTC	CASTRIRGGQRPTHEQYF
few	TRBV25-1	NA	TRBJ2-5	TGTGCCAGCAGTGCCCCGGGGGCGCGGGTCCAAGAGACCCAGTACTTC	CASSAPGARVQETQYF
few	TRBV6-1	NA	TRBJ2-7	TGTGCCAGCAGGGGCCCGACCTACGAGCAGTACTTC	CASRGPTYEQYF
many	TRBV6-1	TRBD1	TRBJ1-1	TGTGCCAGCAGTGAACAGGGGGTGCTCACTGAAGCTTTCTTT	CASSEQGVLTEAFF
many	TRBV9	NA	TRBJ2-5	TGTGCCAGCAGCCTTGACGGAAAAGAGACCCAGTACTTC	CASSLDGKETQYF
many	TRBV6-2/TRBV6-3	NA	TRBJ2-7	TGTGCCAGCAACGACATGTACGGCTGGGGGCAGTACTTC	CASNDMYGWGQYF
NA	TRBV2	TRBD2	TRBJ2-3	TGTGCCAGCAGTGGGGGGGCTAGCGGGAGATCGGGATACACAGATACGCAGTATTTT	CASSGGASGRSGYTDTQYF
few	TRBV20-1	TRBD1	TRBJ1-5	TGCAGTGCTAGAGGTGGGACAGTTAGCAATCAGCCCCAGCATTTT	CSARGGTVSNQPQHF
many	TRBV6-6	TRBD2	TRBJ2-2	TGTGCCAGCAGTTACCGGACTAGCGGGACTCGGACCGGGGAGCTGTTTTTT	CASSYRTSGTRTGELFF
NA	TRBV9	NA	TRBJ2-7	TGTGCCAGCAGCGTATCAACGGGAGAGAGCTACGAGCAGTACTTC	CASSVSTGESYEQYF
many	TRBV2	TRBD1	TRBJ2-5	TGTGCCAGCAGTGGGACAGGGTTAGAGACCCAGTACTTC	CASSGTGLETQYF
many	TRBV5-6	TRBD1	TRBJ2-3	TGTGCCAGCAGCCCTAGTCGACAGGGGGTGGGGACAGATACGCAGTATTTT	CASSPSRQGVGTDTQYF
NA	TRBV7-3	TRBD2	TRBJ2-2	TGTGCCAGCAGCTTAAAGTCTAGCGGGGCGAACACCGGGGAGCTGTTTTTT	CASSLKSSGANTGELFF
many	TRBV4-2	TRBD1	TRBJ2-3	TGTGCCAGCAGCCAAGAGGGGACAGGGAGCACAGATACGCAGTATTTT	CASSQEGTGSTDTQYF
NA	TRBV11-1	TRBD2	TRBJ2-3	TGTGCCAGCAGCTTAGCGCGGGGACTAGCGGGAGGGCCCTCGGATACGCAGTATTTT	CASSLARGLAGGPSDTQYF
many	TRBV6-5	NA	TRBJ2-7	TGTGCCAGCAGTTACTCAGCGGGCGGCTCCTACGAGCAGTACTTC	CASSYSAGGSYEQYF
many	TRBV2	NA	TRBJ2-4	TGTGCCAGCAGGGGGGACGGAGACAAAAACATTCAGTACTTC	CASRGDGDKNIQYF
many	TRBV14	TRBD2	TRBJ2-1	TGTGCCAGCAGCCAAAGACCCGGGACTAGCGGGCCCAATGAGCAGTTCTTC	CASSQRPGTSGPNEQFF
few	TRBV5-6	TRBD1	TRBJ1-5	TGTGCCAGCAGCTTGGCCTATGGACAGGGGAATCAGCCCCAGCATTTT	CASSLAYGQGNQPQHF
few	TRBV20-1	TRBD1	TRBJ2-2	TGCAGTGCTAGAGTTTTCTCCGGGACAGGGTCCACCGGGGAGCTGTTTTTT	CSARVFSGTGSTGELFF
few	TRBV20-1	TRBD1	TRBJ2-7	TGCAGTGCCCAAAGAGGGGACAGGGTTTACTACGAGCAGTACTTC	CSAQRGDRVYYEQYF
many	TRBV5-1	NA	TRBJ2-3	TGCGCCAGCAGCTTGGGACAGGACACAGATACGCAGTATTTT	CASSLGQDTDTQYF
NA	TRBV29-1	NA	TRBJ2-5	TGCAGCGTTGATGCGGGGCCTCGAGGGACCCAGTACTTC	CSVDAGPRGTQYF
many	TRBV27	TRBD2	TRBJ2-3	TGTGCCAGCAGTGCAGCGGGAGTGGGAGATACGCAGTATTTT	CASSAAGVGDTQYF
few	TRBV4-3	NA	TRBJ1-5	TGCGCCAGCAGTCCTCAGGCGGCAGGGAATCAGCCCCAGCATTTT	CASSPQAAGNQPQHF
many	TRBV19	TRBD2	TRBJ2-1	TGTGCCAGTAGTAAGGGCGGGAGTGCCTACAATGAGCAGTTCTTC	CASSKGGSAYNEQFF
NA	TRBV13	NA	TRBJ1-1	TGTGCCAGCAGCTTATACCAGGTAAACACTGAAGCTTTCTTT	CASSLYQVNTEAFF
many	TRBV7-9	TRBD2	TRBJ2-1	TGTGCCAGCAGCTTGATGGGACTAGCGGATCACAATGAGCAGTTCTTC	CASSLMGLADHNEQFF
many	TRBV12-3/TRBV12-4	TRBD2	TRBJ2-7	TGTGCCAGCTCTCCTAGCGGGAGACCCGAGCAGTACTTC	CASSPSGRPEQYF
many	TRBV5-1	NA	TRBJ2-1	TGCGCCAGCAGCCCACAACCGGGAGTGGCCTACAATGAGCAGTTCTTC	CASSPQPGVAYNEQFF
many	TRBV5-6	NA	TRBJ2-5	TGTGCCAGCAGCCGCGTCGGACAAGAGACCCAGTACTTC	CASSRVGQETQYF
many	TRBV15	NA	TRBJ2-7	TGTGCCACCAGCAGAGATGTATTGCGGCCGGGGAGTTTCTACGAGCAGTACTTC	CATSRDVLRPGSFYEQYF
NA	TRBV30	NA	TRBJ2-3	TGTGCCTGGAGCCCGGGACTCCACAGGGCAGATACGCAGTATTTT	CAWSPGLHRADTQYF
few	TRBV20-1	NA	TRBJ2-7	TGCAGTGCTAGGGGGCTAGGCCCCTACGAGCAGTACTTC	CSARGLGPYEQYF
few	TRBV24-1	TRBD2	TRBJ2-3	TGTGCCACCAGTGATTTGCCACTTGGACTAGTTCGCACAGATACGCAGTATTTT	CATSDLPLGLVRTDTQYF
many	TRBV7-2	NA	TRBJ2-5	TGTGCCAGCGAGGGATATGAGACCCAGTACTTC	CASEGYETQYF
many	TRBV7-9	NA	TRBJ2-5	TGTGCCAGCCGGGGGGCCCAAGAGACCCAGTACTTC	CASRGAQETQYF
many	TRBV10-3	NA	TRBJ1-6	TGTGCCATCAGTGGGGGGGGTACCCTCAATTCACCCCTCCACTTT	CAISGGGTLNSPLHF